The following is a T cell receptor (beta chain) sequence with its context. The antigen remains unidentified. This record comes from a study of T cells in Graves' hyperthyroidism and ophthalmopathy. The diagnoses drew upon clinical symptoms, serum thyroxine and TRAb, thyroid ultrasound and orbital computed tomography. The study, taken as a whole, reports: Appearing also in blood were most of the thyroid clonotypes expanded above 0.001.

The investigators amplified TCR beta CDR3 regions from RNA transcripts. With the HTBI primer set, the TCR CDR3 went through a first round of RT-PCR. TCRdb processed the multiplex PCR reads anew with MiXCR; each CDR3 protein has one entry. The sample consists of a few hundred thousand distinct CDR3 sequences, 15% to 18% of them appearing once. Trimming removed 0 bases at V and 2 bases at J, with 13 bases between. CDR3 size: 16 residues. Germline V gene data show CDR1 as PRHDT and CDR2 as FYEKMQ (reference sequence). The sequencing input was blood. The V gene is TRBV13, the J gene TRBJ1-2; D not certain. This receptor was identified in a woman in her thirties with Graves' hyperthyroidism. CDR3 loop: CASSLGHVKGNYGYTF. The CDR3 DNA is TGTGCCAGCAGCTTAGGGCATGTAAAAGGAAACTATGGCTACACCTTC.